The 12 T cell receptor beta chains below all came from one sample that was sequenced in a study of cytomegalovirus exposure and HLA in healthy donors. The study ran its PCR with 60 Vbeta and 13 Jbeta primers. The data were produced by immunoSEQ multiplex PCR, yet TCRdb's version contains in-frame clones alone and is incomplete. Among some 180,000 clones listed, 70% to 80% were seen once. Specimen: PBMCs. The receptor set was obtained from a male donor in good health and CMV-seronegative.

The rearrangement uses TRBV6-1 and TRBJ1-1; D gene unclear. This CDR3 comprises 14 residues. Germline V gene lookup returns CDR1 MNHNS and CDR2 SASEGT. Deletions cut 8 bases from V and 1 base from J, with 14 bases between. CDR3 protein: CASRLYEENTEAFF. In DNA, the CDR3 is TGTGCCAGCCGACTATATGAAGAGAACACTGAAGCTTTCTTT.

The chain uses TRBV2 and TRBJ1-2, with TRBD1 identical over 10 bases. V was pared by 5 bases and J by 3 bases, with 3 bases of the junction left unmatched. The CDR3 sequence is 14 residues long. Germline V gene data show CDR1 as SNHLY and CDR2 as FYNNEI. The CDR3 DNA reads TGTGCCAGCAGTCCGGGACAGGGGTACTATGGCTACACCTTC. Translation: CASSPGQGYYGYTF.

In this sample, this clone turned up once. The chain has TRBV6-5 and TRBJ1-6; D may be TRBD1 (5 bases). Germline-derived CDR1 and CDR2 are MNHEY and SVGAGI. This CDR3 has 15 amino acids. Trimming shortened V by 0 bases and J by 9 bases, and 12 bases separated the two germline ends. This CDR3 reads CASSYSTGDRSPLHF. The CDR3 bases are TGTGCCAGCAGTTACTCGACGGGGGACCGTTCACCCCTCCACTTT.

CDR3 DNA: TGTGCCAGCAGTCCGAGGCCCTATGAGCAGTTCTTC. Translated: CASSPRPYEQFF. The J gene is TRBJ2-1, the V gene TRBV28; no clear D. Germline CDR1 reads MDHEN; CDR2 reads SYDVKM. This CDR3 spans 12 amino acids. Trimming cost V 5 bases and J 8 bases, with 10 bases left between them. The whole variable domain, filled in from reference TRBV28 and TRBJ2-1, reads DVKVTQSSRYLVKRTGEKVFLECVQDMDHENMFWYRQDPGLGLRLIYFSYDVKMKEKGDIPEGYSVSREKKERFSLILESASTNQTSMYLCASSPRPYEQFFGPGTRLTVL.

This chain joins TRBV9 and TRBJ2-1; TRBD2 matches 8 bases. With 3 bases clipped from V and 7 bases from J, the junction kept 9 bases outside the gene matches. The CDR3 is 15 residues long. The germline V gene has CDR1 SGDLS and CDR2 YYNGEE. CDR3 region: CASSAAGLGWNEQFF. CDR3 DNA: TGTGCCAGCAGCGCCGCGGGACTAGGGTGGAATGAGCAGTTCTTC.

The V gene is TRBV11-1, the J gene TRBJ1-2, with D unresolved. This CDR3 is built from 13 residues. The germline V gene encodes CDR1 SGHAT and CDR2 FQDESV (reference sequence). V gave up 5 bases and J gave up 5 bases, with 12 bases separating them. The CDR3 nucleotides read TGTGCCAGCAGCCCCCCTCACGAGTATGGCTACACCTTC. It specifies CASSPPHEYGYTF.

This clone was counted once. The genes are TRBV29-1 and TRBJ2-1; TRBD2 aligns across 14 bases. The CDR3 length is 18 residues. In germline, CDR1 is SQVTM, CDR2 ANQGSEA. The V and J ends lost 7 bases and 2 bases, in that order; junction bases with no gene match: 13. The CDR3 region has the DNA TGCAGCGGGGGGCTCGGACTAGCGGGGGGCATAACCTACAATGAGCAGTTCTTC. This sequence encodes CSGGLGLAGGITYNEQFF.

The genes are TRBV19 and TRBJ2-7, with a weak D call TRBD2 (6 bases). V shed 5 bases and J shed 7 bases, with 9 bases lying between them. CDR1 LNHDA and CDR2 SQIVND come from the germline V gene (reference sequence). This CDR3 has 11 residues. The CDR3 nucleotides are TGTGCCAGTAGTTTCAGCGGGGAGCAGTACTTC. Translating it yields CASSFSGEQYF. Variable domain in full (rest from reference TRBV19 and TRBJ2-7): DGGITQSPKYLFRKEGQNVTLSCEQNLNHDAMYWYRQDPGQGLRLIYYSQIVNDFQKGDIAEGYSVSREKKESFPLTVTSAQKNPTAFYLCASSFSGEQYFGPGTRLTVT.

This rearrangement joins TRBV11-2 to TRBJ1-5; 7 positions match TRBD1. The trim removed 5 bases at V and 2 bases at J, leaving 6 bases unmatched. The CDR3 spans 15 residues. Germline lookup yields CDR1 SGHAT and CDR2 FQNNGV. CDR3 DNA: TGTGCCAGCAGCCTAACGACAGGGCGCAATCAGCCCCAGCATTTT. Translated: CASSLTTGRNQPQHF.

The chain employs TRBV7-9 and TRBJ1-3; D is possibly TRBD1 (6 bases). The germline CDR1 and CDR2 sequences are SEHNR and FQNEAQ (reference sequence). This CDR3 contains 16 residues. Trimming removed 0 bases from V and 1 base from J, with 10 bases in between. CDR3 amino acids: CASSLAYRVSGNTIYF. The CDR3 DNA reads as TGTGCCAGCAGCTTAGCCTACAGGGTGTCTGGAAACACCATATATTTT.

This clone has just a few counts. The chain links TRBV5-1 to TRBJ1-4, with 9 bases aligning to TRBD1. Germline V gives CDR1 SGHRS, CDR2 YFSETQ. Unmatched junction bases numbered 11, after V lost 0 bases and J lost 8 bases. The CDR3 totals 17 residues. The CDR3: CASSLDRGRGVFEKLFF. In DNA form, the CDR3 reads TGCGCCAGCAGCTTGGACAGGGGGCGGGGAGTGTTCGAAAAACTGTTTTTT.

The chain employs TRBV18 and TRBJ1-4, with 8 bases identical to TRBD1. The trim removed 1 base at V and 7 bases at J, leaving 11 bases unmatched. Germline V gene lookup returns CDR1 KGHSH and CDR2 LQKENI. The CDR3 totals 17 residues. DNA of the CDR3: TGTGCCAGCTCACCACGCGATACAGGGGGTGGAGGTGAAAAACTGTTTTTT. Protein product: CASSPRDTGGGGEKLFF.